This T cell receptor beta chain originates from a study of T cells after yellow fever vaccination. Study summary: Low-cell-number fractions were prepared with SMART-Seq v4 Ultra Low Input.

Study-level findings and limits: Among primary-vaccination clones, most reappeared after the booster, at around 97% for CD4 and roughly 90% for CD8. Although most clonotypes did not, a small share appeared in both CD4 and CD8 compartments.

TCRdb re-derived calls from the 5' RACE reads in MiXCR, one entry per CDR3 protein. The sample consists of about 130,000 distinct CDR3 sequences, approximately 8.4% of them appearing once. This clonotype was seen many times. The antigen is undetermined. V dropped 6 bases and J dropped 1; count of bases not matched to a gene: 8. Looked up from germline, CDR1 is MNHEY and CDR2 is SVGAGI. The CDR3 contains 16 residues. The J gene is TRBJ2-1, the V gene TRBV6-5, with TRBD2 identical over 8 bases. The TCR was taken from a young man who received the YFV17D yellow fever vaccine. The material was CD8+ T cells sorted from PBMCs, obtained on the day of the yellow fever booster vaccination. The CDR3 DNA reads TGTGCCAGCAGCGACTCCGGCGGGGGGTCCTACAATGAGCAGTTCTTC. It encodes CASSDSGGGSYNEQFF.